Presented here are 24 T cell receptor beta chains from one specimen sequenced in a study of brain T cells in children with intractable seizures. Sequencing was performed with immunoSEQ multiplex PCR; in TCRdb, only in-frame clones are kept and a portion is missing. The table lists about 80,000 clones, around 91% of them singletons. The source material was peripheral blood, sampled at surgery. The receptors shown here come from a girl under 10 years old with Rasmussen encephalitis and intractable seizures.

The chain employs TRBV2 and TRBJ1-2; 10 bases map to TRBD1. CDR1 and CDR2 (germline): SNHLY, FYNNEI. The CDR3 loop spans 16 amino acids. Germline trimming cut 6 bases from V and 6 bases from J; bases unmatched to any gene: 13. CDR3 nucleotide sequence: TGTGCCAGCAGGGGGCTAGGGGACAGGGGATTAGATGGCTACACCTTC. This translates into CASRGLGDRGLDGYTF.

The V call is TRBV10-3, the J call TRBJ1-1, with D possibly TRBD1 on 6 matching bases. The CDR3 loop spans 14 amino acids. The V gene lost 2 bases and the J gene lost 3 bases, with 10 bases spanning the gap. Looked up from germline, CDR1 is ENHRY and CDR2 is SYGVKD. The CDR3: CAISERKGDTEAFF. In DNA, the CDR3 is TGTGCCATCAGTGAGAGAAAGGGGGACACTGAAGCTTTCTTT.

The count of this clone is one. The DNA of the CDR3 is TGTGCCAGTATCCCCTCGTGGGATACTGAAGCTTTCTTT. Translating it yields CASIPSWDTEAFF. The chain joins TRBV19 to TRBJ1-1, with D uncertain. The CDR3 contains 13 residues. V gave up 7 bases and J gave up 5 bases, with 14 bases separating them. CDR1 is LNHDA, CDR2 SQIVND, per germline (reference sequence).

The rearrangement uses TRBV4-1 and TRBJ1-5; D is perhaps TRBD1 (5 bases). Trimming left V 4 bases short and J 3 bases short, with 10 bases between. This CDR3 is built from 14 residues. Germline assignment: CDR1 MGHRA and CDR2 YSYEKL. CDR3 protein: CASSPGRLNQPQHF. The DNA of the CDR3 is TGCGCCAGCAGCCCGGGACGACTCAATCAGCCCCAGCATTTT.

The chain has TRBV3-1 (or the pseudogene TRBV3-2) and TRBJ2-7; possible D gene TRBD2, 6 bases. The CDR3 covers 14 residues. The germline V gene has CDR1 LGHDT and CDR2 YNNKEL (reference sequence). V was clipped by 3 bases and J by 6 bases, with 15 bases between them. This chain's CDR3 is CASSQIIGTGEQYF. The CDR3 DNA sequence: TGTGCCAGCAGCCAGATCATTGGGACTGGCGAGCAGTACTTC.

This clone was recorded once. V is TRBV6-5 and J is TRBJ1-5, with D possibly TRBD1 on 6 matching bases. Trimming pared 5 bases from V and 6 bases from J, leaving 17 bases between. This CDR3 is built from 15 residues. Germline V gives CDR1 MNHEY, CDR2 SVGAGI. The CDR3 nucleotides read TGTGCCAGCAGTCCTTACCGGGACAATAGTCAGCCCCAGCATTTT. It is translated as CASSPYRDNSQPQHF.

Points on this clone: The sample has other DNA sequences that encode this CDR3 too. The rearrangement links TRBV7-9 to TRBJ2-5, with D possibly being TRBD1 (6 bases). The CDR3 is made up of 14 amino acids. V lost 6 bases and J 1 base, leaving 12 bases between the germline ends. Germline lookup yields CDR1 SEHNR and CDR2 FQNEAQ (reference sequence). The CDR3 loop is CASRPKGGQETQYF. Written as DNA, the CDR3 is TGTGCCAGCAGACCTAAAGGGGGCCAAGAGACCCAGTACTTC.

The V gene is TRBV5-1, the J gene TRBJ1-4, with 7 bases lining up with TRBD1. Germline CDR1 and CDR2: SGHRS and YFSETQ. CDR3 length equals 15 residues. The ends lost 4 bases at V and 0 bases at J; junction bases unmatched: 3. CDR3 in amino acids: CASSQGGATNEKLFF. The CDR3 nucleotides read TGCGCCAGCAGCCAGGGGGGTGCAACTAATGAAAAACTGTTTTTT.

The chain couples TRBV2 to TRBJ2-1, with no clear D. The CDR3 runs 15 residues. Germline values: CDR1 SNHLY, CDR2 FYNNEI. Trimming stripped 2 bases from V and 8 bases from J, with 16 bases between. The DNA for the CDR3 is TGTGCCAGCAGTGAACGGACGCAGGTGAAAGATGAGCAGTTCTTC. It yields the protein CASSERTQVKDEQFF. The entire variable domain, with the rest obtained from reference TRBV2 and TRBJ2-1, is as follows: EPEVTQTPSHQVTQMGQEVILRCVPISNHLYFYWYRQILGQKVEFLVSFYNNEISEKSEIFDDQFSVERPDGSNFTLKIRSTKLEDSAMYFCASSERTQVKDEQFFGPGTRLTVL.

The CDR3 region has the DNA TGTGCCAGCAGCTGGCAGGGTAATGAAAAACTGTTTTTT. Translated: CASSWQGNEKLFF. The chain is built from TRBV6-5 and TRBJ1-4; a possible D gene is TRBD1 (5 bases). The CDR3 loop spans 13 amino acids. V was cut by 6 bases and J by 4 bases, with 9 bases left in between. CDR1 and CDR2 from the germline V gene are MNHEY and SVGAGI.

The rearrangement links TRBV28 to TRBJ1-2, with 8 bases matching TRBD1. The CDR3 has 13 amino acids. The germline gives CDR1 MDHEN, CDR2 SYDVKM. The V and J ends lost 5 bases and 6 bases, in that order; junction bases with no gene match: 5. The CDR3 bases are TGTGCCAGCAGTCTCGACAGGGGCAATGGCTACACCTTC. Amino acids: CASSLDRGNGYTF.

The chain couples TRBV24-1 to TRBJ2-2; D is undetermined. Germline V gene lookup returns CDR1 KGHDR and CDR2 SFDVKD. V lost 7 bases and J 3 bases, leaving 11 bases between the germline ends. CDR3 length equals 14 residues. The CDR3 sequence: CATRKSSDTGELFF. In DNA form, the CDR3 reads TGTGCCACCAGGAAATCCTCGGACACCGGGGAGCTGTTTTTT.

The chain couples TRBV5-1 to TRBJ1-1, with 7 bases lining up with TRBD1. CDR3 length equals 14 residues. V lost 5 bases, J lost 6 bases, and 10 bases stayed unmatched. CDR1 and CDR2 from the germline V gene are SGHRS and YFSETQ. CDR3: CASRAPWDRSEAFF. The CDR3 nucleotides are TGCGCCAGCAGGGCTCCATGGGACAGATCTGAAGCTTTCTTT. Together with reference TRBV5-1 and TRBJ1-1, the CDR3 gives the full variable domain: KAGVTQTPRYLIKTRGQQVTLSCSPISGHRSVSWYQQTPGQGLQFLFEYFSETQRNKGNFPGRFSGRQFSNSRSEMNVSTLELGDSALYLCASRAPWDRSEAFFGQGTRLTVV.

This clone has just one count. The J gene is TRBJ1-4, the V gene TRBV9; D is possibly TRBD1 (6 bases). CDR3 length: 16 residues. V lost 0 bases and J lost 0, with 9 bases in between. Germline V gene sequence: CDR1 SGDLS, CDR2 YYNGEE. The CDR3 coding sequence is TGTGCCAGCAGCGTAGGTGGGGGCCCAACTAATGAAAAACTGTTTTTT. Translated, it gives CASSVGGGPTNEKLFF.

The V gene is TRBV27, the J gene TRBJ1-1; D gene unclear. This CDR3 is 13 amino acids long. Germline values: CDR1 MNHEY, CDR2 SMNVEV (reference sequence). V lost 5 bases and J lost 0, with 7 bases in between. The CDR3 region is CASSLSMNTEAFF. The CDR3 region has the DNA TGTGCCAGCAGTCTTTCCATGAACACTGAAGCTTTCTTT.

This chain uses TRBV5-4 with TRBJ1-1; D is perhaps TRBD1 (5 bases). Trimming took 0 bases from V and 5 from J, leaving 11 bases between them. The CDR3 spans 14 residues. Germline V gene lookup returns CDR1 SGHNT and CDR2 YYREEE (reference sequence). The CDR3 DNA sequence: TGTGCCAGCAGCTTGGATTCCAGGGAGACTGAAGCTTTCTTT. It encodes CASSLDSRETEAFF.

The chain uses TRBV2 and TRBJ1-4; TRBD1 agrees at 7 bases. The germline CDR1 and CDR2 sequences are SNHLY and FYNNEI. The ends lost 8 bases at V and 3 bases at J; junction bases unmatched: 9. CDR3 length: 15 residues. CDR3: CASRPLGQPNEKLFF. The CDR3 bases are TGTGCCAGCCGCCCGTTGGGACAGCCTAATGAAAAACTGTTTTTT.

This clone is medium-sized. The chain couples TRBV6-5 to TRBJ1-1; D not resolved. Trimming took 4 bases from V and 0 from J, leaving 9 bases between them. This CDR3 comprises 14 residues. Germline CDR1 MNHEY, CDR2 SVGAGI. In DNA form, the CDR3 reads TGTGCCAGCAGTTTAGGTTCAGTGAACACTGAAGCTTTCTTT. Protein sequence: CASSLGSVNTEAFF.

The CDR3, as DNA: TGTGCCAGCAGCACCTTTTCTAGCGGGAGAGTCAACAATGAGCAGTTCTTC. Amino acid sequence: CASSTFSSGRVNNEQFF. The chain uses TRBV3-1 (or the pseudogene TRBV3-2) and TRBJ2-1; the match to TRBD2 covers 10 bases. The CDR3 covers 17 residues. V gave up 5 bases and J gave up 5 bases; unmatched junction bases: 12. Germline V CDR1 and CDR2: LGHDT, YNNKEL (reference sequence).

This rearrangement joins TRBV3-1 (or the pseudogene TRBV3-2) to TRBJ1-2; possibly TRBD1 for D (5 bases). This CDR3 is 15 amino acids long. Germline CDR1 is LGHDT and CDR2 is YNNKEL (reference sequence). Trimming removed 4 bases at V and 4 bases at J, with 16 bases between. The CDR3 protein is CASSRRGGPAYGYTF. The CDR3 DNA sequence: TGTGCCAGCAGCCGTCGGGGGGGACCGGCCTATGGCTACACCTTC.

This chain links TRBV6-5 with TRBJ1-3, with no clear D. The CDR3 is 15 amino acids. V lost 1 base and J lost 3, with 10 bases in between. Germline CDR1 is MNHEY and CDR2 is SVGAGI. CDR3 in DNA: TGTGCCAGCAGTTACTTGGGCCGCCGTGGAAACACCATATATTTT. It encodes CASSYLGRRGNTIYF.

This clone showed up just once. The rearrangement joins TRBV15 to TRBJ2-6, with D unclear. Germline V lookup: CDR1 LNHNV, CDR2 YYDKDF (reference sequence). The CDR3 sequence is 17 residues long. V lost 1 base and J 3 bases, leaving 13 bases between the germline ends. CDR3 sequence (DNA): TGTGCCACCAGCAGAGCGCATCAGGAGCGTGGGGCCAACGTCCTGACTTTC. Protein product: CATSRAHQERGANVLTF.

This clone has just a few counts. J is TRBJ2-3 and V is TRBV18, with 11 bases aligning to TRBD2. V shed 6 bases, J shed 2 bases, and the junction held 4 bases outside the gene matches. The CDR3 is made up of 15 amino acids. CDR1 and CDR2 from the germline V gene are KGHSH and LQKENI. This CDR3 is CASSLSGGATDTQYF. DNA of the CDR3: TGTGCCAGCTCCCTTAGCGGGGGGGCCACAGATACGCAGTATTTT.

The chain recombines TRBV12-3 or TRBV12-4 with TRBJ1-2, with D possibly matching TRBD1 (6 bases). V was clipped by 5 bases and J by 8 bases, with 15 bases between them. The CDR3 covers 13 residues. CDR3 residues: CASSRGRGGGYTF. The CDR3 DNA sequence: TGTGCCAGCAGTCGGGGCAGGGGTGGCGGCTACACCTTC.